These 20 T cell receptor beta chains were sequenced from one sample in a study of T cells in Graves' hyperthyroidism and ophthalmopathy. TCR beta CDR3 regions were amplified from RNA transcripts. With the HTBI primer set, the TCR CDR3 went through a first round of RT-PCR. TCRdb independently ran MiXCR on the multiplex PCR reads; one entry per CDR3 protein. The sample yields a few hundred thousand distinct CDR3 sequences, more than 45% seen once. The specimen was peripheral blood or thyroid tissue (not recorded which). These receptors were taken from an adult woman with Graves' disease, either hyperthyroidism or ophthalmopathy (not recorded which).

The J gene is TRBJ1-2, the V gene TRBV12-3 or TRBV12-4; TRBD1 matches at 10 bases. This CDR3 has 15 residues. V trimming: 6 bases; J trimming: 4 bases; junction bases outside the gene matches: 8. This CDR3 is CASSPQTGGPYGYTF. The DNA of the CDR3 is TGTGCCAGCAGCCCCCAGACAGGGGGCCCCTATGGCTACACCTTC.

The chain links TRBV9 to TRBJ1-1, with D possibly being TRBD1 (6 bases). The germline V gene encodes CDR1 SGDLS and CDR2 YYNGEE. CDR3 length: 12 amino acids. V was trimmed by 2 bases and J by 7 bases, leaving 9 bases between them. CDR3 nucleotides: TGTGCCAGCAGCGTGGGACACTATGAAGCTTTCTTT. Protein sequence: CASSVGHYEAFF.

This sequence joins TRBV7-9 and TRBJ2-2, with D unclear. CDR1 and CDR2 (germline): SEHNR, FQNEAQ (reference sequence). This CDR3 is 17 amino acids long. V was clipped by 7 bases and J by 0 bases, with 18 bases between them. The CDR3 nucleotides are TGTGCCAGCATCCGGCATGGGCGCTTTACGAACACCGGGGAGCTGTTTTTT. Translation gives CASIRHGRFTNTGELFF. Drawing the rest from reference TRBV7-9 and TRBJ2-2, the complete variable domain is DTGVSQNPRHKITKRGQNVTFRCDPISEHNRLYWYRQTLGQGPEFLTYFQNEAQLEKSRLLSDRFSAERPKGSFSTLEIQRTEQGDSAMYLCASIRHGRFTNTGELFFGEGSRLTVL.

The chain couples TRBV7-8 to TRBJ1-1; D ambiguous. V lost 5 bases and J 1 base, leaving 8 bases between the germline ends. This CDR3 has 13 amino acids. The germline V gene encodes CDR1 SGHVS and CDR2 FQNEAQ. The CDR3 region is CASSATRNTEAFF. The CDR3 DNA reads as TGTGCCAGCAGCGCTACGAGGAACACTGAAGCTTTCTTT.

This chain connects TRBV11-2 to TRBJ2-5, with D uncertain. The CDR3 runs to 15 residues. Per the germline V gene, CDR1 is SGHAT and CDR2 is FQNNGV. V was cut by 3 bases and J by 9 bases, with 20 bases left in between. The CDR3 spells CASSFRPIRNQPQYF. The CDR3 DNA sequence: TGTGCCAGCAGCTTTCGCCCGATCCGCAATCAGCCCCAGTACTTC.

This clonotype occurred many times. The chain has TRBV19 and TRBJ1-5; D remains unclear. Germline values: CDR1 LNHDA, CDR2 SQIVND (reference sequence). Trimming took 4 bases from V and 5 from J, leaving 18 bases between them. This CDR3 has 16 residues. The CDR3: CASSKRQGLRYQPQHF. CDR3 bases: TGTGCCAGTAGTAAACGACAAGGGTTGAGGTATCAGCCCCAGCATTTT. Variable domain in full (rest from reference TRBV19 and TRBJ1-5): DGGITQSPKYLFRKEGQNVTLSCEQNLNHDAMYWYRQDPGQGLRLIYYSQIVNDFQKGDIAEGYSVSREKKESFPLTVTSAQKNPTAFYLCASSKRQGLRYQPQHFGDGTRLSIL.

This clonotype was seen at least ten times. The CDR3 sequence: CASSFLPPGQRNSPLHF. DNA of the CDR3: TGTGCCAGCAGCTTCCTCCCTCCGGGACAGAGAAATTCACCCCTCCACTTT. The chain is built from TRBV7-9 and TRBJ1-6; 7 bases map to TRBD1. Germline V gene lookup returns CDR1 SEHNR and CDR2 FQNEAQ (reference sequence). The CDR3 contains 17 residues. V lost 3 bases and J lost 7; bases outside the gene matches: 12.

Ten or more counts support this clonotype. The CDR3 reads CATSGDRVSGANVLTF. Here the CDR3 DNA reads TGTGCCACCAGCGGGGACAGGGTTTCTGGGGCCAACGTCCTGACTTTC. This sequence joins TRBV15 and TRBJ2-6; 9 bases are shared with TRBD1. Losses at the gene ends were 5 bases for V and 1 base for J; bases not matched to a gene: 3. CDR3 length: 16 residues. The germline V gene has CDR1 LNHNV and CDR2 YYDKDF (reference sequence).

This chain joins TRBV7-2 and TRBJ2-7; 12 nucleotides agree with TRBD2. The CDR3 has 17 amino acids. CDR1 is SGHTA, CDR2 FQGNSA, per germline. The J segment lost 2 bases and the V segment lost 5 bases, leaving 10 bases of the junction unmatched. The CDR3 protein is CASSRGLAGPGTYEQYF. Here the CDR3 DNA reads TGTGCCAGCAGCCGAGGACTAGCGGGGCCCGGGACCTACGAGCAGTACTTC.

This clonotype came up a few times. The chain recombines TRBV20-1 with TRBJ1-2; maybe TRBD1 (5 bases). The CDR3 has 13 residues. With 0 bases removed from V and 8 bases from J, the gap between germline ends came to 13 bases. Germline CDR1 DFQATT, CDR2 SNEGSKA (reference sequence). CDR3 residues: CSARDPGWSGYTF. The CDR3 DNA reads as TGCAGTGCTAGAGATCCAGGGTGGAGCGGCTACACCTTC.

The chain combines TRBV29-1 with TRBJ1-1; D is unresolved. Trimming shortened V by 4 bases and J by 4 bases, and 13 bases separated the two germline ends. Germline CDR1 is SQVTM and CDR2 is ANQGSEA. The CDR3 contains 13 residues. The chain's CDR3 is CSVVEADRTEAFF. The CDR3, as DNA: TGCAGCGTTGTAGAGGCGGACCGCACTGAAGCTTTCTTT.

The chain carries TRBV29-1 and TRBJ2-5; D remains unclear. The CDR3 is 13 amino acids. The germline V gene encodes CDR1 SQVTM and CDR2 ANQGSEA. Trimming took 3 bases from V and 5 from J, leaving 13 bases between them. The CDR3, as DNA: TGCAGCGTTGATTACGGGTCTGGGGAGACCCAGTACTTC. Protein: CSVDYGSGETQYF. Full variable domain (remainder filled in from reference TRBV29-1 and TRBJ2-5): SAVISQKPSRDICQRGTSLTIQCQVDSQVTMMFWYRQQPGQSLTLIATANQGSEATYESGFVIDKFPISRPNLTFSTLTVSNMSPEDSSIYLCSVDYGSGETQYFGPGTRLLVL.

This clonotype was seen a handful of times. The chain has TRBV2 and TRBJ1-1; D remains unclear. Trimming shortened V by 0 bases and J by 10 bases, and 6 bases separated the two germline ends. This CDR3 contains 11 residues. Germline V gives CDR1 SNHLY, CDR2 FYNNEI. The chain's CDR3 is CASSEAGGAFF. The CDR3, as DNA: TGTGCCAGCAGTGAAGCAGGTGGAGCTTTCTTT.

This clonotype came up many times. The rearrangement uses TRBV5-4 and TRBJ1-1; D uncertain. With 0 bases removed from V and 0 bases from J, the gap between germline ends came to 12 bases. This CDR3 has 16 amino acids. Germline V gene sequence: CDR1 SGHNT, CDR2 YYREEE (reference sequence). This CDR3 reads CASSLEAPGVNTEAFF. The CDR3 nucleotides read TGTGCCAGCAGCTTGGAAGCCCCCGGAGTGAACACTGAAGCTTTCTTT.

V is TRBV15 and J is TRBJ2-5; 7 bases are shared with TRBD1. This CDR3 is built from 16 residues. The V and J ends lost 1 base and 0 bases, in that order; junction bases with no gene match: 5. Germline CDR1 reads LNHNV; CDR2 reads YYDKDF (reference sequence). CDR3 nucleotides: TGTGCCACCAGCAGAGGACTCGGGACAGACCAAGAGACCCAGTACTTC. Encoded protein: CATSRGLGTDQETQYF. Based on the CDR3 plus reference TRBV15 and TRBJ2-5, the full variable domain is DAMVIQNPRYQVTQFGKPVTLSCSQTLNHNVMYWYQQKSSQAPKLLFHYYDKDFNNEADTPDNFQSRRPNTSFCFLDIRSPGLGDTAMYLCATSRGLGTDQETQYFGPGTRLLVL.

This clonotype was detected ten times or more. The chain carries TRBV5-1 and TRBJ1-5; 7 nucleotides match TRBD1. V shed 0 bases, J shed 5 bases, and the junction held 11 bases outside the gene matches. This CDR3 has 17 amino acids. CDR1 is SGHRS, CDR2 YFSETQ, per germline. The CDR3 loop reads CASSLGDGTAGDQPQHF. CDR3 coding DNA: TGCGCCAGCAGCTTGGGGGACGGGACAGCAGGAGATCAGCCCCAGCATTTT.

There are many counts of this clonotype. The DNA of the CDR3 is TGTGCCAGCTCCAACCGGCATTACACAGATACGCAGTATTTT. As protein: CASSNRHYTDTQYF. The chain has TRBV2 and TRBJ2-3; D is unresolved. This CDR3 spans 14 amino acids. V was clipped by 8 bases and J by 2 bases, with 14 bases between them. Germline lookup yields CDR1 SNHLY and CDR2 FYNNEI.

This clonotype was seen a few times. The chain recombines TRBV6-5 with TRBJ1-1, with unresolved D. Trimming left V 5 bases short and J 5 bases short, with 9 bases between. Germline assignment: CDR1 MNHEY and CDR2 SVGAGI. The CDR3 length is 12 residues. This CDR3 is CASSRSNTEAFF. The CDR3 nucleotides read TGTGCCAGCAGTCGGAGTAATACTGAAGCTTTCTTT.

This clonotype was seen ten or more times. The chain is built from TRBV20-1 and TRBJ2-7; 7 bases match TRBD1. This CDR3 comprises 11 residues. J gave up 4 bases and V 6 bases, and 3 bases lay outside the gene matches. Germline assignment: CDR1 DFQATT and CDR2 SNEGSKA (reference sequence). The chain's CDR3 is CSATTGYEQYF. In DNA form, the CDR3 reads TGCAGTGCCACGACAGGGTACGAGCAGTACTTC.

The chain links TRBV7-9 to TRBJ2-7; 12 bases fit TRBD2. Germline lookup yields CDR1 SEHNR and CDR2 FQNEAQ (reference sequence). CDR3 length: 16 amino acids. V lost 5 bases to trimming and J lost 4 bases; unmatched junction nucleotides: 9. The CDR3 sequence: CASSLAEGTSGYEQYF. In nucleotides, the CDR3 is TGTGCCAGCAGCCTGGCGGAGGGGACTAGCGGGTACGAGCAGTACTTC.